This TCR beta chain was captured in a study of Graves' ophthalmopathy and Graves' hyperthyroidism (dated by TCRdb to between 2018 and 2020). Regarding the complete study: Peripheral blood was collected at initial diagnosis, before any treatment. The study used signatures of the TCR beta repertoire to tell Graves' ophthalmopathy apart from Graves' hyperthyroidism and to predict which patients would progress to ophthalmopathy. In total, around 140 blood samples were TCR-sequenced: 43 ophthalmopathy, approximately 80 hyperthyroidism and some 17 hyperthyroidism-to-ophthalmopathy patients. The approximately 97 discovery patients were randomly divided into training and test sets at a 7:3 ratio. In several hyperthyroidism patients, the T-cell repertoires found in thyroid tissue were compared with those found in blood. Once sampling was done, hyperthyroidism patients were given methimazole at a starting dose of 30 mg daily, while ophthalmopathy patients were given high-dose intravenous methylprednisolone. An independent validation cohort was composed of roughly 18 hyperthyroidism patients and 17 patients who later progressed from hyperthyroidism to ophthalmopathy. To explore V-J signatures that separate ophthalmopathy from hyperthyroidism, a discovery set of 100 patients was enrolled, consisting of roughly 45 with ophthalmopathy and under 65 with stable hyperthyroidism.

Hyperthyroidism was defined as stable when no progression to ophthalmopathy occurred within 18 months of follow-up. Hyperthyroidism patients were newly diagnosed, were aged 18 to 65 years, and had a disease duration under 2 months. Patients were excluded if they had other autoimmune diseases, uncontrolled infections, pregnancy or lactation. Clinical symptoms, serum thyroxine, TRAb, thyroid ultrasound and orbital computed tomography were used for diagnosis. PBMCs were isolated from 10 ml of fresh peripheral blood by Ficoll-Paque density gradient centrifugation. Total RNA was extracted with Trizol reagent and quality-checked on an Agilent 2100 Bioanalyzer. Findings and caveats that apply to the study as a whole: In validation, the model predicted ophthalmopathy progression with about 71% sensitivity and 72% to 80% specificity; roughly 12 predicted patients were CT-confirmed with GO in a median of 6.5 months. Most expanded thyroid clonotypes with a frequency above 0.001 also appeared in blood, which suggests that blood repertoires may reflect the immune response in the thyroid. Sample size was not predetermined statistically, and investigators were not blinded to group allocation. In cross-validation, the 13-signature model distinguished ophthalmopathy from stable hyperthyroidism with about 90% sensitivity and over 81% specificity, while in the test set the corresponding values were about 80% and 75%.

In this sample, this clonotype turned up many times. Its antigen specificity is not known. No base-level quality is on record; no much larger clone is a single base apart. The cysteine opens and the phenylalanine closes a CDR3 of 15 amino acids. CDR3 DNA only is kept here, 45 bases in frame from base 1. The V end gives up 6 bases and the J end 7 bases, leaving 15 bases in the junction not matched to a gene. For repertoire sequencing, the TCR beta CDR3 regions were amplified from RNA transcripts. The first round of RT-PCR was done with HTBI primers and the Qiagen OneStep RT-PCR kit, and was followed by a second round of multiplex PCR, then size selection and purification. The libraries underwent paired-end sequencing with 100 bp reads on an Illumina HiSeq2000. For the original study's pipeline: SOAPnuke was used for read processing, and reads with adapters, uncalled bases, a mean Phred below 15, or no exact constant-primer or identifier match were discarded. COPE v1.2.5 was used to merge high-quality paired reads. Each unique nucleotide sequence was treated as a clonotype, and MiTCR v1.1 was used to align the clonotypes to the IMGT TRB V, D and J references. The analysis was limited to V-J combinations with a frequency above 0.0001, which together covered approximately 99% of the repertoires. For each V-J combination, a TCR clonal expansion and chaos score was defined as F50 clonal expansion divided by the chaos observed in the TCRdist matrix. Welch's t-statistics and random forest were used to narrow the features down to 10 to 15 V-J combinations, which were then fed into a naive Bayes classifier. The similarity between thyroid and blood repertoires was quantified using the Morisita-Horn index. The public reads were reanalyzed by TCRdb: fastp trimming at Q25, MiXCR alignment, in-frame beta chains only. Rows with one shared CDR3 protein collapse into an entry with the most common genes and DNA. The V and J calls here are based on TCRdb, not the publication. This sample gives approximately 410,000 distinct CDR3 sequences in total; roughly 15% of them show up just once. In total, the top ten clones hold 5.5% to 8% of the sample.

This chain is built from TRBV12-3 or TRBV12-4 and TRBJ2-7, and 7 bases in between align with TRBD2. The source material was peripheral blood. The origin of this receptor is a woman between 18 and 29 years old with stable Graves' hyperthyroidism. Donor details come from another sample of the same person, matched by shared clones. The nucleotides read TGTGCCAGCAGCTCGTGGGGGGGGTCTCCCTCAGAGCAGTACTTC. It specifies CASSSWGGSPSEQYF.